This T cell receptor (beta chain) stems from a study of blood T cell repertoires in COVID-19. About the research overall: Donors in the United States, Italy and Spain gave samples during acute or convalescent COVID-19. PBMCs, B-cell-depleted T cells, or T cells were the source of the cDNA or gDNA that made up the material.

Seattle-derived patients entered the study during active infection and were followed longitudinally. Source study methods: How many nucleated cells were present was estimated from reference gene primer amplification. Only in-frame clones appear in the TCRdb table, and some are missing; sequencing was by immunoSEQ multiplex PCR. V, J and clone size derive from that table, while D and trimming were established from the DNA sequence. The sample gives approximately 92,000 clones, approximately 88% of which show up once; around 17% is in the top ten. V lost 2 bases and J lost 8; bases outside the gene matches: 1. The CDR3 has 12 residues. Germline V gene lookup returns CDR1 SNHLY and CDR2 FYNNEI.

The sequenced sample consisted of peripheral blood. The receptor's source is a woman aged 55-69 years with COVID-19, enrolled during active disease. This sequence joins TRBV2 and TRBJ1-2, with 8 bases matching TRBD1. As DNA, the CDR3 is TGTGCCAGCAGTGAAACAGGGGGAGGCTACACCTTC. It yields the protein CASSETGGGYTF.